These 11 T cell receptor beta chains were sequenced from one sample in a study of blood T cell repertoires in COVID-19. Generated by immunoSEQ multiplex PCR, the TCRdb table keeps only in-frame clones and is missing some. The data hold a few hundred thousand clones, with more than 75% observed a single time. Specimen: PBMCs or T cells enriched from blood (not recorded which). These TCRs come from a woman aged 50 to 60 who had recovered from COVID-19.

This chain connects TRBV7-2 to TRBJ1-5; 9 bases align to TRBD1. V gave up 3 bases and J gave up 5 bases; unmatched junction bases: 5. The CDR3 consists of 15 residues. The germline CDR1 and CDR2 sequences are SGHTA and FQGNSA. The CDR3, as DNA: TGTGCCAGCAGCTTCACAGGGGGCGAGTATCAGCCCCAGCATTTT. Its translation: CASSFTGGEYQPQHF.

The chain employs TRBV7-9 and TRBJ1-1; TRBD1 is a possible D gene (5 bases). The V gene's germline CDR1 is SEHNR and CDR2 FQNEAQ (reference sequence). The CDR3 is 15 amino acids. Trimming removed 1 base from V and 7 bases from J, with 16 bases in between. The CDR3 DNA is TGTGCCAGCAGCTTAGAGTGGAGGGGAAAGGGTGAAGCTTTCTTT. The encoded protein is CASSLEWRGKGEAFF.

The rearrangement joins TRBV7-2 to TRBJ2-7, with 10 bases identical to TRBD1. Germline CDR1 is SGHTA and CDR2 is FQGNSA. This CDR3 region has 16 residues. Trimming at V came to 1 base and at J to 0 bases, leaving 3 bases not matched to a gene. The CDR3 loop is CASSLEGQGFSYEQYF. The CDR3 region has the DNA TGTGCCAGCAGCTTAGAGGGACAGGGGTTCTCCTACGAGCAGTACTTC.

The rearrangement joins TRBV5-6 to TRBJ2-7, with TRBD1 identical over 9 bases. This CDR3 is built from 15 residues. J gave up 6 bases and V 4 bases, and 11 bases lay outside the gene matches. The germline V gene has CDR1 SGHDT and CDR2 YYEEEE. This CDR3 reads CASSPHPTGGSEQYF. The CDR3 DNA reads TGTGCCAGCAGCCCCCACCCGACAGGGGGGAGCGAGCAGTACTTC. Using reference TRBV5-6 and TRBJ2-7 for the parts outside the CDR3, the full variable domain is DAGVTQSPTHLIKTRGQQVTLRCSPKSGHDTVSWYQQALGQGPQFIFQYYEEEERQRGNFPDRFSGHQFPNYSSELNVNALLLGDSALYLCASSPHPTGGSEQYFGPGTRLTVT.

This clone was seen once. V usage is TRBV7-9 and J usage is TRBJ2-6; TRBD2 agrees at 7 bases. The length of the CDR3 is 18 residues. The V gene end was trimmed by 3 bases and the J gene end by 0 bases; junction bases not matched to a gene: 8. Germline V CDR1 and CDR2: SEHNR, FQNEAQ (reference sequence). CDR3: CASSFSPGGSSGANVLTF. The CDR3 nucleotides read TGTGCCAGCAGCTTCTCCCCGGGGGGATCCTCTGGGGCCAACGTCCTGACTTTC.

The rearrangement joins TRBV7-2 to TRBJ2-3; TRBD2 matches 9 bases. The CDR3 has 16 residues. V lost 3 bases to trimming and J lost 2 bases; unmatched junction nucleotides: 6. Germline V gene sequence: CDR1 SGHTA, CDR2 FQGNSA. The CDR3 nucleotides are TGTGCCAGCAGCTTGACAGCGGGGGGCCACACAGATACGCAGTATTTT. Its protein product is CASSLTAGGHTDTQYF.

The chain uses TRBV18 and TRBJ2-5; 8 bases agree with TRBD2. V shed 5 bases, J shed 5 bases, and the junction held 7 bases outside the gene matches. CDR1 KGHSH and CDR2 LQKENI come from the germline V gene. This CDR3 contains 14 residues. CDR3 coding DNA: TGTGCCAGCTCATCCAGCGGGGGCGGGGAGACCCAGTACTTC. It translates to CASSSSGGGETQYF.

CDR3 amino acids: CASSSGTGSKPQHF. DNA of the CDR3: TGTGCCAGCAGCTCCGGGACAGGTTCTAAGCCCCAGCATTTT. The chain couples TRBV6-5 to TRBJ1-5; 8 nucleotides align to TRBD1. The CDR3 extends over 14 amino acids. Germline V lookup: CDR1 MNHEY, CDR2 SVGAGI. V gave up 6 bases and J gave up 8 bases; unmatched junction bases: 9.

This chain joins TRBV9 and TRBJ2-7; D is undetermined. This CDR3 is built from 11 residues. Germline V gives CDR1 SGDLS, CDR2 YYNGEE. V lost 2 bases to trimming and J lost 4 bases, with 4 bases between them. The DNA for the CDR3 is TGTGCCAGCAGCGTCGTGTACGAGCAGTACTTC. Its protein is CASSVVYEQYF. Based on the CDR3 plus reference TRBV9 and TRBJ2-7, the full variable domain is DSGVTQTPKHLITATGQRVTLRCSPRSGDLSVYWYQQSLDQGLQFLIQYYNGEERAKGNILERFSAQQFPDLHSELNLSSLELGDSALYFCASSVVYEQYFGPGTRLTVT.

V is TRBV3-1 (or the pseudogene TRBV3-2) and J is TRBJ1-4; 7 bases match TRBD1. Trimming took 2 bases from V and 2 from J; bases not matched to a gene: 5. Per germline, CDR1 LGHDT and CDR2 YNNKEL (reference sequence). This CDR3 contains 16 residues. For the CDR3, the DNA is TGTGCCAGCAGCCAAAGGAGGGGGCGGACTAATGAAAAACTGTTTTTT. Residues: CASSQRRGRTNEKLFF.

The chain combines TRBV7-2 with TRBJ2-1; 7 bases align to TRBD2. CDR1 and CDR2 from the germline V gene are SGHTA and FQGNSA. The CDR3 loop spans 19 amino acids. Losses at the gene ends were 7 bases for V and 3 bases for J; bases not matched to a gene: 21. The CDR3, as DNA: TGTGCCAGCACCTCTTCTGATACGTCGGGACTAACAAGCTACAATGAGCAGTTCTTC. As protein: CASTSSDTSGLTSYNEQFF.